Described below is a single T cell receptor beta chain sequence and its context. The antigen remains undetermined. The sample is drawn from a study of T cell responses to AZD1222 COVID-19 vaccine. The overall study: Second doses were pooled across both intervals (about 4 or about 12 weeks).

Using immunoSEQ multiplex PCR, the repertoire was profiled, and TCRdb retains in-frame clones only, with some absent. The repertoire includes approximately 100,000 clones, approximately 91% of them detected once, and 4.5% sits in the top ten. Study results and limitations: The study reported that nearly half of spike-specific TCRs target unmutated variant regions.

This CDR3 contains 16 residues. Trimming left V 2 bases short and J 4 bases short, with 15 bases between. Germline V gene data show CDR1 as SNHLY and CDR2 as FYNNEI. The source is an adult in good health. Sequenced here: peripheral blood, sampled on day 0 of AZD1222 vaccination. The chain joins TRBV2 to TRBJ1-5; perhaps TRBD1 as D (5 bases). The CDR3 spells CASSETGLQENQPQHF. Written as DNA, the CDR3 is TGTGCCAGCAGTGAAACGGGGCTCCAGGAAAATCAGCCCCAGCATTTT. Using reference TRBV2 and TRBJ1-5 for the parts outside the CDR3, the full variable domain is EPEVTQTPSHQVTQMGQEVILRCVPISNHLYFYWYRQILGQKVEFLVSFYNNEISEKSEIFDDQFSVERPDGSNFTLKIRSTKLEDSAMYFCASSETGLQENQPQHFGDGTRLSIL.